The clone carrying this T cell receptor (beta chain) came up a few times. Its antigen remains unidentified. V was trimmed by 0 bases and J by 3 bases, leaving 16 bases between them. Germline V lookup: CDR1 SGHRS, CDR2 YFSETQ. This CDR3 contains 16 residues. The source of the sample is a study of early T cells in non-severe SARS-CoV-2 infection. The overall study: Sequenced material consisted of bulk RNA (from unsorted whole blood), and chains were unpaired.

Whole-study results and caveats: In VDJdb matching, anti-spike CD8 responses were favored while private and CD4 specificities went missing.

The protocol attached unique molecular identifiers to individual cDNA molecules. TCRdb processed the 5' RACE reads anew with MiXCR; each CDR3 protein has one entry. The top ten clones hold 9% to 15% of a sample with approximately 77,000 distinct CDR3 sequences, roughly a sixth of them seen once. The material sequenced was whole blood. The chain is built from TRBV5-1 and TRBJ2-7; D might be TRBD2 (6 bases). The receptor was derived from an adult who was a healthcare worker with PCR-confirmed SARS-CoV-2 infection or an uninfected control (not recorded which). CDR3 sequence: CASSLGPGGKSYEQYF. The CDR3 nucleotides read TGCGCCAGCAGCTTGGGGCCAGGAGGGAAGAGCTACGAGCAGTACTTC.